This T cell receptor beta chain was captured by sequencing in a study of neurological immune-mediated disorders. Broader study findings: HTLV-1-associated myelopathy had the most TCR clonal expansion, whereas multiple sclerosis had the least (lower than in healthy controls). The absence of any CDR3 amino acid sequence shared by expanded clones across subjects suggests that repertoires were private in all groups.

Germline CDR1 reads SQVTM; CDR2 reads ANQGSEA. Trimming cost V 6 bases and J 0 bases, with 12 bases left between them. The CDR3 is 14 amino acids. TCRdb analysed the 5' RACE reads with MiXCR anew, one entry per CDR3 protein. This sample carries 55,000 to 65,000 distinct CDR3 sequences, around a tenth of them seen once, and the ten largest clones take around an eighth. The time point denotes: longitudinal time-point 2. Volunteers attending a blood bank in Maryland, USA, served as healthy controls. The study built unsorted libraries from 2 million PBMCs kept at -80 C. Turning to this clonotype: Its specificity is unknown.

The chain couples TRBV29-1 to TRBJ2-1, with a possible D match to TRBD2 (6 bases). This receptor was identified in a man in his thirties or forties in good health. Sequenced input: PBMCs. As DNA, the CDR3 is TGCAGCGTCGTAGCGGAAAGCTCCTACAATGAGCAGTTCTTC. Its protein is CSVVAESSYNEQFF.